A single sample gave rise to the 12 T cell receptor beta chains below, sequenced in a study of blood T cell repertoires in COVID-19. Profiling relied on immunoSEQ multiplex PCR, and the TCRdb table lists in-frame clones only, not all of them. The sample yields 60,000 to 75,000 clones, around 90% seen once. The sequenced material came from peripheral blood. These receptors were collected from a human donor in a cohort sampled during active COVID-19.

The chain couples TRBV6-5 to TRBJ2-7; TRBD2 matches 11 bases. Germline V gives CDR1 MNHEY, CDR2 SVGAGI. Trimming removed 6 bases from V and 0 bases from J; junction bases left unmatched: 4. CDR3 length: 15 residues. CDR3 sequence: CASSQTSGSSYEQYF. The CDR3 coding sequence is TGTGCCAGCAGCCAAACTAGCGGGAGCTCCTACGAGCAGTACTTC.

J is TRBJ2-5 and V is TRBV15; 7 positions agree with TRBD2. Germline assignment: CDR1 LNHNV and CDR2 YYDKDF (reference sequence). V shed 5 bases, J shed 6 bases, and the junction held 9 bases outside the gene matches. The length of the CDR3 is 14 residues. This CDR3 reads CATSRRDGGKTQYF. CDR3 in DNA: TGTGCCACCAGCCGCCGGGACGGGGGGAAGACCCAGTACTTC.

This chain links TRBV5-1 with TRBJ2-5; 12 bases line up with TRBD2. J lost 3 bases, V lost 3 bases, and 3 bases had no gene match. CDR3 size: 15 residues. Per germline, CDR1 SGHRS and CDR2 YFSETQ. The CDR3 loop is CASSSRLAGEETQYF. The DNA for the CDR3 is TGCGCCAGCAGCTCCCGACTAGCGGGAGAAGAGACCCAGTACTTC.

V and J are TRBV5-1 and TRBJ2-5; possible D gene TRBD1, 5 bases. V lost 0 bases, J lost 5 bases, and 11 bases lay in between. Germline-derived CDR1 and CDR2 are SGHRS and YFSETQ. The CDR3 contains 14 residues. CDR3 amino acids: CASSLGQSPETQYF. The CDR3 bases are TGCGCCAGCAGCTTGGGACAGTCACCGGAGACCCAGTACTTC.

CDR3: CASSEVLAGGQQFF. The CDR3 nucleotides are TGTGCCAGCAGTGAAGTACTAGCGGGAGGGCAGCAGTTCTTC. The chain links TRBV6-1 to TRBJ2-1; 13 bases are a match to TRBD2. V gave up 1 base and J gave up 11 bases; unmatched junction bases: 2. There are 14 residues in the CDR3. Germline-derived CDR1 and CDR2 are MNHNS and SASEGT.

The V and J genes are TRBV5-4 and TRBJ2-7; 10 bases are shared with TRBD1. CDR3 size: 17 residues. Per germline, CDR1 SGHNT and CDR2 YYREEE (reference sequence). J was trimmed by 3 bases and V by 4 bases; bases with no gene match: 13. The CDR3 DNA is TGTGCCAGCAGCCGTGGCGGCCCCGGGACAGGGGACTACGAGCAGTACTTC. This sequence encodes CASSRGGPGTGDYEQYF.

To note about this clone: A read error may account for a junction end that differs from germline. The chain couples TRBV28 to TRBJ2-7, with 9 bases matching TRBD1. The CDR3 consists of 11 residues. CDR1 and CDR2 (germline): MDHEN, SYDVKM. The CDR3 nucleotides are TGTGCCAGCAGTTTAAGCAGGGACAGGGTCTTC. It yields the protein CASSLSRDRVF.

The rearrangement uses TRBV3-1 (or the pseudogene TRBV3-2) and TRBJ1-5, with D perhaps matching TRBD1 (5 bases). Per the germline V gene, CDR1 is LGHDT and CDR2 is YNNKEL (reference sequence). This CDR3 region has 15 residues. Trimming shortened V by 2 bases and J by 1 base, and 9 bases separated the two germline ends. The CDR3 loop is CASSQQGRSNQPQHF. CDR3 bases: TGTGCCAGCAGCCAACAGGGAAGGAGCAATCAGCCCCAGCATTTT.

The chain carries TRBV24-1 and TRBJ2-2, with D possibly being TRBD2 (6 bases). The germline gives CDR1 KGHDR, CDR2 SFDVKD. Trimming pared 4 bases from V and 2 bases from J, leaving 13 bases between. The CDR3 sequence is 16 residues long. The CDR3 DNA sequence: TGTGCCACCAGTGAGTCGGGACTGAGAAACACCGGGGAGCTGTTTTTT. Translating it yields CATSESGLRNTGELFF.

The chain has TRBV7-2 and TRBJ2-7, with D tentatively TRBD2 (5 bases). V was shortened by 2 bases and J by 5 bases, with 13 bases between the two germline ends. This CDR3 comprises 14 residues. Per germline, CDR1 SGHTA and CDR2 FQGNSA. Here the CDR3 reads CASSLRGLLNEQYF. CDR3 nucleotide sequence: TGTGCCAGCAGCTTACGAGGGCTGCTGAACGAGCAGTACTTC.

The CDR3 reads CASSPLGRRLAGKETQYF. The CDR3 region has the DNA TGTGCCAGCAGTCCTTTGGGCAGGAGACTAGCGGGGAAAGAGACCCAGTACTTC. The chain combines TRBV6-6 with TRBJ2-5; 11 bases are shared with TRBD2. CDR3 length equals 18 residues. Germline V gene lookup returns CDR1 MNHNY and CDR2 SVGAGI (reference sequence). The ends lost 5 bases at V and 3 bases at J; junction bases unmatched: 14.

The chain recombines TRBV10-2 with TRBJ1-1, with a weak D call TRBD1 (5 bases). Trimming left V 7 bases short and J 1 base short, with 10 bases between. Germline V gene data show CDR1 as WSHSY and CDR2 as SAAADI. This CDR3 is 13 amino acids long. CDR3 DNA sequence: TGCGCCAGCAATCAGGGCAGGAACACTGAAGCTTTCTTT. This sequence encodes CASNQGRNTEAFF.